The 24 T cell receptor beta chains below all came from one sample that was sequenced in a study of blood T cell repertoires in COVID-19. The table came from immunoSEQ multiplex PCR; TCRdb's copy has only in-frame clones and leaves some out. Of a few hundred thousand clones in the sample, 88% were seen once. The sample comprised peripheral blood. The source of these receptors is a woman between 65 and 79 years old with COVID-19, enrolled during active disease.

V and J are TRBV30 and TRBJ1-2, with D unresolved. Per germline, CDR1 GTSNPN and CDR2 SVGIG (reference sequence). The CDR3 is made up of 13 amino acids. Trimming removed 2 bases at V and 0 bases at J, with 7 bases between. The CDR3 protein is CAWSRSTNYGYTF. The CDR3 DNA reads TGTGCCTGGAGTAGGAGCACTAACTATGGCTACACCTTC.

V usage is TRBV29-1 and J usage is TRBJ2-7; 8 positions match TRBD2. Germline V gene lookup returns CDR1 SQVTM and CDR2 ANQGSEA. The CDR3 runs to 13 residues. With 3 bases clipped from V and 7 bases from J, the junction kept 8 bases outside the gene matches. In DNA form, the CDR3 reads TGCAGCGTTGATGGACCGGGGGGGTGGGAGCAGTACTTC. Its translation is CSVDGPGGWEQYF.

This clone was seen only once. V gene TRBV2 combines with J gene TRBJ2-2, with 15 nucleotides matching TRBD2. J gave up 4 bases and V 7 bases, and 10 bases lay outside the gene matches. Germline V CDR1 and CDR2: SNHLY, FYNNEI. This CDR3 region has 18 residues. Here the CDR3 reads CASMLGTSGRLITGELFF. The CDR3 coding sequence is TGTGCCAGCATGCTTGGGACTAGCGGGAGGTTAATCACCGGGGAGCTGTTTTTT.

This chain links TRBV25-1 with TRBJ1-1; 12 bases map to TRBD1. In germline, CDR1 is MGHDK, CDR2 SYGVNS. V trimming: 4 bases; J trimming: 8 bases; junction bases outside the gene matches: 2. CDR3 size: 13 residues. CDR3 region: CASSGGTGGEAFF. The CDR3 nucleotides are TGTGCCAGCAGTGGTGGGACAGGGGGCGAAGCTTTCTTT.

This clone was detected once. V gene TRBV4-2 combines with J gene TRBJ1-3, with a weak D call TRBD1 (5 bases). Per the germline V gene, CDR1 is LGHNA and CDR2 is YNFKEQ. The CDR3 has 17 amino acids. The V gene lost 4 bases and the J gene lost 4 bases, with 20 bases spanning the gap. The CDR3 bases are TGTGCCAGCAGCCTTACAGGCCTCCGGAGGGAAGGAAACACCATATATTTT. Amino acid sequence: CASSLTGLRREGNTIYF.

The V and J genes are TRBV30 and TRBJ1-1; D possibly corresponds to TRBD1 (6 bases). This CDR3 is built from 15 residues. The germline CDR1 and CDR2 sequences are GTSNPN and SVGIG (reference sequence). V was shortened by 0 bases and J by 3 bases, with 14 bases between the two germline ends. CDR3 coding DNA: TGTGCCTGGAGTGTACATGGGGGGGCGGACACTGAAGCTTTCTTT. Translating gives CAWSVHGGADTEAFF.

The chain couples TRBV7-6 to TRBJ2-2, with TRBD1 identical over 11 bases. J gave up 3 bases and V 5 bases, and 5 bases lay outside the gene matches. The CDR3 has 16 amino acids. The germline gives CDR1 SGHVS, CDR2 FNYEAQ. CDR3 nucleotides: TGTGCCAGCAGCGCTCGGACAGGGGGCTACACCGGGGAGCTGTTTTTT. Protein sequence: CASSARTGGYTGELFF.

The genes are TRBV30 and TRBJ2-5, with TRBD2 matching 7 bases. V shed 3 bases, J shed 5 bases, and the junction held 12 bases outside the gene matches. The CDR3 spans 15 residues. The V gene's germline CDR1 is GTSNPN and CDR2 SVGIG (reference sequence). CDR3 amino acids: CAWRGAGRAGETQYF. CDR3 nucleotides: TGTGCCTGGAGAGGCGCTGGGAGGGCAGGGGAGACCCAGTACTTC.

The chain has TRBV4-1 and TRBJ2-5; 8 nucleotides align to TRBD1. There are 17 residues in the CDR3. V gave up 0 bases and J gave up 5 bases; unmatched junction bases: 11. The germline gives CDR1 MGHRA, CDR2 YSYEKL. CDR3 coding DNA: TGCGCCAGCAGCCAAGATCCCCGCAGGGGGCAGGGGGAGACCCAGTACTTC. Translated: CASSQDPRRGQGETQYF.

The genes are TRBV6-6 and TRBJ1-2; 10 bases are shared with TRBD1. Germline V gene data show CDR1 as MNHNY and CDR2 as SVGAGI (reference sequence). With 4 bases clipped from V and 2 bases from J, the junction kept 4 bases outside the gene matches. The CDR3 totals 15 residues. CDR3 region: CASSSADRGNYGYTF. The DNA for the CDR3 is TGTGCCAGCAGTTCCGCGGACAGGGGGAACTATGGCTACACCTTC.

The CDR3 reads CASSGPSGSYEQYF. The CDR3 DNA reads TGCGCCAGCAGCGGACCTAGCGGGAGCTACGAGCAGTACTTC. V usage is TRBV5-1 and J usage is TRBJ2-7; 10 bases align to TRBD2. V dropped 4 bases and J dropped 3; count of bases not matched to a gene: 4. The CDR3 totals 14 residues. Germline V gene lookup returns CDR1 SGHRS and CDR2 YFSETQ.

CDR3 DNA: TGTGCCAGCAGCCTATCCCCAGGGGGCTCTTATGAAAAACTGTTTTTT. Translating gives CASSLSPGGSYEKLFF. The chain employs TRBV7-9 and TRBJ1-4; 8 bases are shared with TRBD1. Per germline, CDR1 SEHNR and CDR2 FQNEAQ (reference sequence). Trimming at V came to 5 bases and at J to 6 bases, leaving 11 bases not matched to a gene. The CDR3 consists of 16 residues.

The chain carries TRBV6-5 and TRBJ1-2, with D possibly TRBD1 on 5 matching bases. The CDR3 spans 13 residues. V shed 7 bases and J shed 4 bases, with 13 bases lying between them. CDR1 is MNHEY and CDR2 is SVGAGI in the germline V gene. The CDR3 DNA is TGTGCCAGCACCCGTGGGGGGTTCTATGGCTACACCTTC. It translates to CASTRGGFYGYTF.

The chain links TRBV29-1 to TRBJ1-1; possible D gene TRBD1, 5 bases. The CDR3 runs 14 residues. Per germline, CDR1 SQVTM and CDR2 ANQGSEA. V was pared by 5 bases and J by 2 bases, with 15 bases between. CDR3 sequence (DNA): TGCAGCGTTTTCGTTGACAGATATAACACTGAAGCTTTCTTT. Its protein is CSVFVDRYNTEAFF.

The J gene is TRBJ1-5, the V gene TRBV5-8, with TRBD1 matching 7 bases. V dropped 5 bases and J dropped 8; count of bases not matched to a gene: 10. Germline CDR1 and CDR2: SGHTS and YDEGEE. The CDR3 spans 14 residues. In nucleotides, the CDR3 is TGTGCCAGCAGGAGCCGGGCGACAGGGAAGCCCCAGCATTTT. Its protein is CASRSRATGKPQHF.

This clone was detected a few times. The chain uses TRBV15 and TRBJ1-2; D is unresolved. This CDR3 is built from 15 residues. Per the germline V gene, CDR1 is LNHNV and CDR2 is YYDKDF (reference sequence). Trimming took off 2 bases at V and 5 bases at J, with 15 bases between the two ends. The CDR3 DNA sequence: TGTGCCACCAGCAGATCAGGACTGGCCGGGTATGGCTACACCTTC. Translating gives CATSRSGLAGYGYTF.

The gene calls are TRBV2 and TRBJ1-5; 7 bases map to TRBD1. The J segment lost 3 bases and the V segment lost 6 bases, leaving 2 bases of the junction unmatched. Germline V lookup: CDR1 SNHLY, CDR2 FYNNEI. This CDR3 region has 13 residues. The CDR3 DNA sequence: TGTGCCAGCAGGGGACAGAACAATCAGCCCCAGCATTTT. Translating it yields CASRGQNNQPQHF.

The chain couples TRBV10-3 to TRBJ1-6; tentative D call: TRBD1 (6 bases). Germline CDR1 reads ENHRY; CDR2 reads SYGVKD. The CDR3 length is 13 residues. Trimming stripped 4 bases from V and 10 bases from J, with 11 bases between. CDR3: CAISGQDNSPLHF. The CDR3 coding sequence is TGTGCCATCAGTGGACAGGACAACTCACCCCTCCACTTT.

The V and J genes are TRBV28 and TRBJ2-1; 7 bases match TRBD1. Germline trimming cut 8 bases from V and 4 bases from J; bases unmatched to any gene: 8. Looked up from germline, CDR1 is MDHEN and CDR2 is SYDVKM. The CDR3 runs 14 residues. DNA for the CDR3: TGTGCCAGCTGCCGGGACAGTACATACAATGAGCAGTTCTTC. Translation gives CASCRDSTYNEQFF. Supplemented by reference TRBV28 and TRBJ2-1, the full variable domain reads DVKVTQSSRYLVKRTGEKVFLECVQDMDHENMFWYRQDPGLGLRLIYFSYDVKMKEKGDIPEGYSVSREKKERFSLILESASTNQTSMYLCASCRDSTYNEQFFGPGTRLTVL.

V and J are TRBV5-5 and TRBJ1-4, with 7 bases matching TRBD1. CDR1 is SGHKS, CDR2 YYEKEE, per germline (reference sequence). The CDR3 totals 13 residues. The V and J ends lost 3 bases and 8 bases, in that order; junction bases with no gene match: 4. CDR3 in DNA: TGTGCCAGCAGCTATACGGACAGGGAAAAACTGTTTTTT. It yields the protein CASSYTDREKLFF.

This clone was picked up one time. The rearrangement uses TRBV5-1 and TRBJ1-1; D not resolved. CDR1 is SGHRS, CDR2 YFSETQ, per germline. Between the trimmed V and J ends, which lost 0 bases and 11 bases, there was a span of 5 bases. This CDR3 region has 10 residues. CDR3 bases: TGCGCCAGCAGCTTGGCGGAGGCTTTCTTT. It specifies CASSLAEAFF.

The chain employs TRBV5-6 and TRBJ1-4, with 7 bases matching TRBD1. The ends lost 0 bases at V and 8 bases at J; junction bases unmatched: 7. Germline V gives CDR1 SGHDT, CDR2 YYEEEE. CDR3 length: 15 residues. The CDR3 DNA is TGTGCCAGCAGCTTGGATTTGACAGGGAACGAAAAACTGTTTTTT. Translation: CASSLDLTGNEKLFF.

The V call is TRBV3-1 (or the pseudogene TRBV3-2), the J call TRBJ2-7; a possible D gene is TRBD1 (6 bases). Germline CDR1 is LGHDT and CDR2 is YNNKEL (reference sequence). The CDR3 is 15 residues long. V shed 4 bases and J shed 3 bases, with 16 bases lying between them. The CDR3 is CASSPNSGGRYEQYF. The CDR3 DNA is TGTGCCAGCAGCCCCAACAGTGGGGGCCGCTACGAGCAGTACTTC.

This chain connects TRBV5-6 to TRBJ1-2, with 7 bases identical to TRBD1. The J segment lost 2 bases and the V segment lost 4 bases, leaving 8 bases of the junction unmatched. The CDR3 consists of 15 residues. Germline V lookup: CDR1 SGHDT, CDR2 YYEEEE. CDR3 loop: CASSKGQLVNYGYTF. CDR3 DNA: TGTGCCAGCAGCAAGGGACAGCTTGTCAACTATGGCTACACCTTC.